These 9 T cell receptor beta chains came from one sample sequenced in a study of blood T cell repertoires in COVID-19. Libraries were prepared by immunoSEQ multiplex PCR; TCRdb keeps only in-frame clonotypes and omits some of them. The repertoire consists of approximately 270,000 clones, with about 91% occurring once and the leading ten covering approximately 2.7%. The specimen was PBMCs or T cells enriched from blood (not recorded which). The source of these receptors is a man aged 35-49 years who had been exposed to COVID-19.

This chain's CDR3 is CASSLTAGLDNEQFF. The CDR3 DNA sequence: TGTGCCAGCAGCCTGACGGCGGGACTAGACAATGAGCAGTTCTTC. V is TRBV7-2 and J is TRBJ2-1; 8 bases align to TRBD2. J lost 5 bases, V lost 5 bases, and 8 bases had no gene match. Germline V CDR1 and CDR2: SGHTA, FQGNSA. The CDR3 contains 15 residues.

The rearrangement uses TRBV2 and TRBJ1-5, with 10 positions matching TRBD1. This CDR3 contains 15 residues. With V trimmed by 4 bases and J by 2 bases, 2 bases remained unmatched. Germline V gives CDR1 SNHLY, CDR2 FYNNEI. Here the CDR3 reads CASSGGTGGNQPQHF. CDR3 coding DNA: TGTGCCAGCAGTGGAGGGACAGGGGGCAATCAGCCCCAGCATTTT.

V usage is TRBV4-2 and J usage is TRBJ1-4; perhaps TRBD1 as D (5 bases). CDR3 length: 15 amino acids. The V and J ends lost 0 bases and 7 bases respectively, with 12 bases between them. Per germline, CDR1 LGHNA and CDR2 YNFKEQ. CDR3 coding DNA: TGTGCCAGCAGCCAAGATTGGGGCAGGGTTGAAAAACTGTTTTTT. It specifies CASSQDWGRVEKLFF.

The chain employs TRBV5-1 and TRBJ2-1; D remains ambiguous. The CDR3 runs to 13 residues. V dropped 4 bases and J dropped 4 bases, with 9 bases sitting between them. Germline lookup yields CDR1 SGHRS and CDR2 YFSETQ. CDR3 region: CASSPRTYNEQFF. CDR3 coding DNA: TGCGCCAGCAGCCCAAGAACTTACAATGAGCAGTTCTTC.

This clone has only a few counts. The chain has TRBV12-5 and TRBJ2-2, with D perhaps matching TRBD2 (6 bases). The length of the CDR3 is 19 residues. V lost 1 base, J lost 5 bases, and 23 bases lay in between. Germline CDR1 LGHNT, CDR2 FRNRAP. This CDR3 is CASGLDMVGVREVTGELFF. CDR3 DNA: TGTGCTAGTGGTTTGGATATGGTTGGGGTCAGGGAGGTGACCGGGGAGCTGTTTTTT.

The chain is built from TRBV7-6 and TRBJ2-5; the match to TRBD2 covers 10 bases. The CDR3 loop spans 16 amino acids. Unmatched junction bases numbered 5, after V lost 1 base and J lost 3 bases. Germline V lookup: CDR1 SGHVS, CDR2 FNYEAQ. CDR3 in amino acids: CASSLDASGRKETQYF. The CDR3 DNA is TGTGCCAGCAGCTTAGATGCTAGCGGGAGAAAAGAGACCCAGTACTTC.

This chain uses TRBV7-9 with TRBJ1-4, with 8 nucleotides matching TRBD1. Germline CDR1 is SEHNR and CDR2 is FQNEAQ (reference sequence). This CDR3 is 16 amino acids long. The ends lost 5 bases at V and 4 bases at J; junction bases unmatched: 9. CDR3 coding DNA: TGTGCCAGCAGCGTCGGGGACAGGACGTTTAATGAAAAACTGTTTTTT. This encodes CASSVGDRTFNEKLFF.

J is TRBJ1-6 and V is TRBV28; unclear D gene. The CDR3 is 14 amino acids. V gave up 3 bases and J gave up 6 bases, with 9 bases separating them. Germline-derived CDR1 and CDR2 are MDHEN and SYDVKM. CDR3 sequence: CASSFLQFNSPLHF. The DNA for the CDR3 is TGTGCCAGCAGTTTTTTACAATTTAATTCACCCCTCCACTTT. The variable domain in full, completed from reference TRBV28 and TRBJ1-6, reads DVKVTQSSRYLVKRTGEKVFLECVQDMDHENMFWYRQDPGLGLRLIYFSYDVKMKEKGDIPEGYSVSREKKERFSLILESASTNQTSMYLCASSFLQFNSPLHFGNGTRLTVT.

The chain has TRBV11-1 and TRBJ2-7; D unresolved. Germline assignment: CDR1 SGHAT and CDR2 FQDESV (reference sequence). This CDR3 region has 14 residues. Between the trimmed V and J ends, which lost 3 bases and 0 bases, there was a span of 9 bases. The CDR3 DNA is TGTGCCAGCAGCTTCCGACATACCTCCTACGAGCAGTACTTC. Translation gives CASSFRHTSYEQYF.